This is a list of T cell receptor beta chains from one sample in a study of blood T cells in healthy people across ages. MiXCR, run by TCRdb on the 5' RACE reads, gives a single entry per CDR3 protein. The data hold about 680,000 distinct CDR3 sequences, with around half observed a single time. Material: blood. Receptors originate from a woman aged 60-75 years in good health. Each CDR3 is given with its conserved first and last residue. The D gene is left open where the match is weak. The listing skips clone size in some rows; elsewhere it reads once, few, many or a size class.

v_gene: TRBV27
j_gene: TRBJ2-5
d_gene: NA
abundance: NA
CDR3aa: CASSAYATGWRQETQYF
CDR3nt: TGTGCCAGCAGTGCGTACGCCACAGGATGGCGGCAAGAGACCCAGTACTTC

v_gene: TRBV13
j_gene: TRBJ1-1
d_gene: TRBD1
abundance: NA
CDR3aa: CASSLRSGQGNTEAFF
CDR3nt: TGTGCCAGCAGCTTAAGATCTGGACAGGGGAACACTGAAGCTTTCTTT

v_gene: TRBV6-4
j_gene: TRBJ2-5
d_gene: TRBD2
abundance: NA
CDR3aa: CASSGGRAGDNEQYF
CDR3nt: TGTGCCAGCAGCGGGGGGAGGGCTGGAGACAATGAGCAGTACTTC

v_gene: TRBV28
j_gene: TRBJ1-2
d_gene: NA
abundance: NA
CDR3aa: CASSSPDTAHSYGYTF
CDR3nt: TGTGCCAGCAGTTCGCCTGACACAGCCCACTCTTATGGCTACACCTTC

v_gene: TRBV5-6
j_gene: TRBJ2-6
d_gene: NA
abundance: NA
CDR3aa: CASSLTLSSGANVLTF
CDR3nt: TGTGCCAGCAGCTTGACACTTTCCTCTGGGGCCAACGTCCTGACTTTC

v_gene: TRBV7-8
j_gene: TRBJ2-3
d_gene: TRBD2
abundance: NA
CDR3aa: CASSLAYGLAGSGIGTDTQYF
CDR3nt: TGTGCCAGCAGCTTAGCGTACGGACTAGCGGGAAGCGGGATAGGCACAGATACGCAGTATTTT

v_gene: TRBV3-1
j_gene: TRBJ2-3
d_gene: TRBD2
abundance: NA
CDR3aa: CASSLGGRQTDTQYF
CDR3nt: TGTGCCAGCAGCCTTGGCGGGAGGCAGACAGATACGCAGTATTTT

v_gene: TRBV2
j_gene: TRBJ2-7
d_gene: NA
abundance: few
CDR3aa: CASSESQGFYEQYF
CDR3nt: TGTGCCAGCAGTGAAAGCCAGGGCTTCTACGAGCAGTACTTC

v_gene: TRBV20-1
j_gene: TRBJ2-7
d_gene: TRBD2
abundance: few
CDR3aa: CSAIISGRSYEQYF
CDR3nt: TGCAGTGCTATTATTAGCGGGAGGTCCTACGAGCAGTACTTC

v_gene: TRBV9
j_gene: TRBJ2-5
d_gene: TRBD2
abundance: NA
CDR3aa: CASSIGTSGGYQETQYF
CDR3nt: TGTGCCAGCAGCATCGGGACTAGCGGGGGGTACCAAGAGACCCAGTACTTC